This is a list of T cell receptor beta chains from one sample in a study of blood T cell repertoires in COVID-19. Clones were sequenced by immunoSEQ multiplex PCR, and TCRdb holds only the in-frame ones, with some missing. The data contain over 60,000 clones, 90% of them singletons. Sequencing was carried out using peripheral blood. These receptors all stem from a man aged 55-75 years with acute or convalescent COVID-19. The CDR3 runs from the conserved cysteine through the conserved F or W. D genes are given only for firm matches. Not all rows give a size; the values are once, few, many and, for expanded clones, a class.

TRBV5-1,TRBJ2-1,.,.,CASSLEGGPHNEQFF,TGCGCCAGCAGCTTGGAGGGAGGCCCCCACAATGAGCAGTTCTTC
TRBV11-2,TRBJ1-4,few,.,CASSLPHGGTNEKLFF,TGTGCCAGCAGCTTACCCCACGGGGGAACTAATGAAAAACTGTTTTTT
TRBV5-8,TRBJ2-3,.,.,CASSARSTDTQYF,TGTGCCAGCAGCGCCAGAAGCACAGATACGCAGTATTTT
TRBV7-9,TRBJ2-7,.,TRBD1,CASSLARGTGEYEQYF,TGTGCCAGCAGCTTAGCTAGGGGGACAGGGGAGTACGAGCAGTACTTC
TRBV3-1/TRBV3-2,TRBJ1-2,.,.,CASSETGRGSYGYTF,TGTGCCAGCAGCGAAACAGGGAGGGGAAGCTATGGCTACACCTTC
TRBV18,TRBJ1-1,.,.,CASSNRSSGVGGTEAFF,TGTGCCAGCTCAAACCGATCTTCAGGGGTAGGAGGCACTGAAGCTTTCTTT
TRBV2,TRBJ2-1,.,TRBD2,CASSVSSGTVEQFF,TGTGCCAGCAGTGTATCTAGCGGGACCGTTGAGCAGTTCTTC
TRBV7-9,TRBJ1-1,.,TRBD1,CASSPSLGTGEAFF,TGTGCCAGCAGCCCTTCGTTGGGGACAGGTGAAGCTTTCTTT
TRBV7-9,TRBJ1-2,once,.,CASSPGKGINYGYTF,TGTGCCAGCAGCCCGGGGAAGGGAATAAACTATGGCTACACCTTC
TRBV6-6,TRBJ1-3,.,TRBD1,CASSRDSSGNTIYF,TGTGCCAGCAGTAGGGACAGCTCTGGAAACACCATATATTTT
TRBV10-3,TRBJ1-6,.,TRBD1,CAISESKGADNSPLHF,TGTGCCATCAGTGAGTCGAAGGGGGCTGATAATTCACCCCTCCACTTT
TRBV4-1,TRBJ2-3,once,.,CASSPGQSVGSQYF,TGCGCCAGCAGCCCAGGACAGTCGGTTGGGTCGCAGTATTTT
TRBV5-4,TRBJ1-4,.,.,CASSLDREDPNEKLFF,TGTGCCAGCAGCTTGGACAGGGAAGACCCAAATGAAAAACTGTTTTTT
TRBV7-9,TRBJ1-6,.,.,CASSLTGLGGNSPLHF,TGTGCCAGCAGCTTAACAGGGCTAGGAGGTAATTCACCCCTCCACTTT
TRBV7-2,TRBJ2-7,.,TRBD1,CASSLREGAVYEQYF,TGTGCCAGCAGCTTAAGAGAGGGGGCGGTCTACGAGCAGTACTTC
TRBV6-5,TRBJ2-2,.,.,CASRRNTGELFF,TGTGCCTCCAGGCGGAACACCGGGGAGCTGTTTTTT
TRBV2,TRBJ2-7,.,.,CASSLLQGFNEQYF,TGTGCCAGCAGTCTTCTTCAGGGGTTCAACGAGCAGTACTTC
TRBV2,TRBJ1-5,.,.,CASRGQGNQPQHF,TGTGCCAGCAGGGGGCAAGGCAATCAGCCCCAGCATTTT
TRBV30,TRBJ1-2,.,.,CAWTAGQVNYGYTF,TGTGCCTGGACCGCGGGGCAAGTTAACTATGGCTACACCTTC
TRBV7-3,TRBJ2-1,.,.,CASSLWTEDVEQFF,TGTGCCAGCAGCTTATGGACGGAGGATGTTGAGCAGTTCTTC
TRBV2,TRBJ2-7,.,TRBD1,CASMERDRPFLEQYF,TGTGCCAGCATGGAACGGGACAGGCCGTTTCTCGAGCAGTACTTC
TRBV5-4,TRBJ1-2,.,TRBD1,CASSLGGQGRPFYGYTF,TGTGCCAGCAGCTTGGGAGGACAGGGGCGCCCCTTTTATGGCTACACCTTC
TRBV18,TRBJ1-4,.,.,CASSPGSRRPNEKLFF,TGTGCCAGCTCACCAGGTAGTCGGCGGCCTAATGAAAAACTGTTTTTT
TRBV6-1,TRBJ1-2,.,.,CASSDRVLQHYGYTF,TGTGCCAGCAGTGACAGGGTCCTCCAGCACTATGGCTACACCTTC
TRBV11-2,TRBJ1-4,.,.,CASSLQGLDEKLFF,TGTGCCAGCAGCCTACAGGGTCTAGATGAAAAACTGTTTTTT
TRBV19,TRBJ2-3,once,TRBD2,CASSRAHSGGDHTDTQYF,TGTGCCAGTAGTAGGGCCCATAGCGGGGGGGACCACACAGATACGCAGTATTTT
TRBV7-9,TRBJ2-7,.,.,CASSSEGRGSSYEQYF,TGTGCCAGCAGCTCCGAGGGGAGGGGGTCCTCCTACGAGCAGTACTTC
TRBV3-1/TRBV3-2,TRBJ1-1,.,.,CASSQGPGLNTEAFF,TGTGCCAGCAGCCAAGGACCAGGGCTGAACACTGAAGCTTTCTTT
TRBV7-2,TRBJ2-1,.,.,CASSSSPLAREQFF,TGTGCCAGCAGCTCCTCCCCACTAGCTCGCGAGCAGTTCTTC
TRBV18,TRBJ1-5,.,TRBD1,CASSRTGTGNQPQHF,TGTGCCAGCTCACGTACCGGGACAGGCAATCAGCCCCAGCATTTT
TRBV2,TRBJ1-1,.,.,CALEPRRGKNTEAFF,TGTGCCCTAGAGCCGCGCCGGGGGAAGAACACTGAAGCTTTCTTT
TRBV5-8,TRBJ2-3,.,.,CASSFSGADTQYF,TGTGCCAGCAGCTTCTCAGGGGCAGATACGCAGTATTTT